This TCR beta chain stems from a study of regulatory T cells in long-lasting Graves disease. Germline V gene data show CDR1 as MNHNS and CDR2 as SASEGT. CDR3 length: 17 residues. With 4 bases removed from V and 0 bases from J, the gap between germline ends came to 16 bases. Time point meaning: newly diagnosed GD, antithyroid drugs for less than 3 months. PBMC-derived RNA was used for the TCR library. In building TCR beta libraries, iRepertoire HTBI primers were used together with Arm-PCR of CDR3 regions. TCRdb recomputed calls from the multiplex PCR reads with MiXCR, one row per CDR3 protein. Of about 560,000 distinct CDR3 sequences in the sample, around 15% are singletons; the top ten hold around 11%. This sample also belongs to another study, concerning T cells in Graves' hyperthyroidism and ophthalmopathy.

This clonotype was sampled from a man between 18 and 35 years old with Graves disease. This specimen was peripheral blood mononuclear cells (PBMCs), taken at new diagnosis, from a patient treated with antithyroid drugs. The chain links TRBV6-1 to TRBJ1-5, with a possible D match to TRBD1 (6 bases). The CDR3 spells CASSADRRLNSNQPQHF. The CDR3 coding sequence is TGTGCCAGCAGTGCAGACAGGCGCCTTAATAGCAATCAGCCCCAGCATTTT.